The 25 T cell receptor beta chains below all came from one sample that was sequenced in a study of T cells in Graves' hyperthyroidism and ophthalmopathy. Amplified regions were TCR beta CDR3 sequences from RNA transcripts. The HTBI primer set served for first-round RT-PCR of the TCR CDR3. TCRdb analysed the multiplex PCR reads with MiXCR anew, one entry per CDR3 protein. The profile shows 690,000 or so distinct CDR3 sequences, under 20% of them singletons. Material for sequencing was blood. Receptor source: a woman between 45 and 60 years old with Graves' hyperthyroidism that later progressed to Graves' ophthalmopathy.

In its sample, this clonotype was seen a few times. The gene calls are TRBV4-1 and TRBJ1-5; D is perhaps TRBD1 (5 bases). Trimming stripped 6 bases from V and 3 bases from J, with 15 bases between. CDR3 length: 15 residues. Germline V gene data show CDR1 as MGHRA and CDR2 as YSYEKL. The CDR3 DNA reads as TGCGCCAGCAGTTGGATACAGGAACACAATCAGCCCCAGCATTTT. Translating gives CASSWIQEHNQPQHF.

This clonotype was seen at least ten times. The chain carries TRBV11-2 and TRBJ2-3; D not resolved. V was shortened by 7 bases and J by 3 bases, with 17 bases between the two germline ends. The CDR3 runs 15 residues. CDR1 is SGHAT and CDR2 is FQNNGV in the germline V gene. The CDR3 DNA is TGTGCCAGCACCATTACTGGGCAGGCAACAGATACGCAGTATTTT. It is translated as CASTITGQATDTQYF.

The sample holds a few counts of this clonotype. This sequence joins TRBV5-5 and TRBJ2-2; either TRBD1 or TRBD2 may fit D (5 bases each). Germline CDR1 SGHKS, CDR2 YYEKEE (reference sequence). This CDR3 contains 15 residues. The V and J ends lost 5 bases and 5 bases respectively, with 16 bases between them. The DNA for the CDR3 is TGTGCCAGCAGGATGGTGGTTGAGGGGACCGGGGAGCTGTTTTTT. Amino acid sequence: CASRMVVEGTGELFF.

The sample holds many counts of this clonotype. This chain joins TRBV11-2 and TRBJ2-5, with TRBD2 matching over 10 bases. CDR3 length: 15 amino acids. Per the germline V gene, CDR1 is SGHAT and CDR2 is FQNNGV. Trimming removed 6 bases from V and 2 bases from J; junction bases left unmatched: 6. Written as DNA, the CDR3 is TGTGCCAGCAGTATTAGCGGGGGGTTACAAGAGACCCAGTACTTC. Protein product: CASSISGGLQETQYF.

CDR3 loop: CSAPGSGGLQGELFF. Written as DNA, the CDR3 is TGCAGTGCCCCGGGGAGCGGGGGCCTACAAGGGGAGCTGTTTTTT. V usage is TRBV20-1 and J usage is TRBJ2-2; the match to TRBD2 covers 8 bases. The CDR3 covers 15 residues. Germline trimming cut 6 bases from V and 8 bases from J; bases unmatched to any gene: 14. Germline V gene sequence: CDR1 DFQATT, CDR2 SNEGSKA (reference sequence).

This clonotype was counted at least ten times. V gene TRBV7-9 combines with J gene TRBJ1-6, with D possibly being TRBD1 (6 bases). Deletions cut 6 bases from V and 8 bases from J, with 11 bases between. Germline V gene data show CDR1 as SEHNR and CDR2 as FQNEAQ (reference sequence). The CDR3 totals 13 residues. The CDR3 bases are TGTGCCAGCAGGTCCCGACAGGATTCACCCCTCCACTTT. Its translation: CASRSRQDSPLHF.

This clonotype has a count of ten or more. The rearrangement links TRBV2 to TRBJ1-4; 9 bases line up with TRBD1. The CDR3 runs to 15 residues. CDR1 and CDR2 from the germline V gene are SNHLY and FYNNEI. V trimming: 3 bases; J trimming: 9 bases; junction bases outside the gene matches: 8. The CDR3: CASSDQTGGRKKLFF. CDR3 bases: TGTGCCAGCAGTGACCAGACAGGGGGGCGGAAAAAACTGTTTTTT.

The chain uses TRBV4-1 and TRBJ2-1, with 8 bases that match TRBD1. Germline V lookup: CDR1 MGHRA, CDR2 YSYEKL. V trimming: 1 base; J trimming: 0 bases; junction bases outside the gene matches: 2. The CDR3 runs to 16 residues. DNA for the CDR3: TGCGCCAGCAGCCAAGCGGGACAGGCCTCCTACAATGAGCAGTTCTTC. Translated: CASSQAGQASYNEQFF.

This clonotype was seen at least ten times. V and J are TRBV15 and TRBJ2-1; D may correspond to TRBD1 or TRBD2 (7 bases each). CDR3 length: 17 residues. Germline CDR1 is LNHNV and CDR2 is YYDKDF (reference sequence). Trimming took off 0 bases at V and 7 bases at J, with 19 bases between the two ends. The DNA of the CDR3 is TGTGCCACCAGCAGAGATCTTGGGAGGGGGCGATTGAATGAGCAGTTCTTC. This gives the protein CATSRDLGRGRLNEQFF.

The sample holds many counts of this clonotype. The chain uses TRBV3-1 and TRBJ2-7, with 7 positions matching TRBD1. The CDR3 runs to 14 residues. Germline V CDR1 and CDR2: LGHDT, YNNKEL (reference sequence). The V segment lost 3 bases and the J segment 2 bases; nucleotides outside the gene matches: 4. CDR3 bases: TGTGCCAGCAGCCAGGCCGGGACAGCCTACGAGCAGTACTTC. This codes for CASSQAGTAYEQYF.

This clonotype has only a few counts. The chain carries TRBV27 and TRBJ2-5; D call uncertain. The germline CDR1 and CDR2 sequences are MNHEY and SMNVEV (reference sequence). This CDR3 is 11 amino acids long. V was trimmed by 6 bases and J by 4 bases, leaving 6 bases between them. The CDR3 nucleotides are TGTGCCAGCAGGTGGGGAGAGACCCAGTACTTC. This sequence encodes CASRWGETQYF.

Only a few counts were recorded for this clonotype. This chain uses TRBV5-1 with TRBJ2-5; 13 nucleotides align to TRBD2. Germline loops: CDR1 SGHRS, CDR2 YFSETQ. This CDR3 spans 16 amino acids. V lost 4 bases, J lost 3 bases, and 6 bases stayed unmatched. CDR3 sequence (DNA): TGCGCCAGCAGCCAAACGGGACTAGCGGGGAAAGAGACCCAGTACTTC. Residues: CASSQTGLAGKETQYF.

There are a few counts of this clonotype. The chain is built from TRBV20-1 and TRBJ1-1, with D unresolved. CDR3 length equals 15 residues. Germline V gene sequence: CDR1 DFQATT, CDR2 SNEGSKA (reference sequence). The CDR3 loop is CSNHATAAMNTEAFF. The CDR3 bases are TGCAGCAACCACGCAACCGCCGCCATGAACACTGAAGCTTTCTTT.

This clonotype showed up many times. The chain joins TRBV12-3 or TRBV12-4 to TRBJ1-5; no clear D. CDR3 length equals 14 residues. Trimming removed 3 bases at V and 2 bases at J, with 8 bases between. The chain's CDR3 is CASSFVDRNQPQHF. Here the CDR3 DNA reads TGTGCCAGCAGTTTCGTTGATCGCAATCAGCCCCAGCATTTT.

The V and J genes are TRBV6-1 and TRBJ1-3; no clear D gene. This CDR3 spans 15 amino acids. V shed 6 bases and J shed 0 bases, with 12 bases lying between them. Per germline, CDR1 MNHNS and CDR2 SASEGT. CDR3 sequence (DNA): TGTGCCAGCAGGGTACAGCTATCCTCTGGAAACACCATATATTTT. Encoded protein: CASRVQLSSGNTIYF.

There are many counts of this clonotype. The chain links TRBV27 to TRBJ1-1; D gene uncertain. This CDR3 has 12 residues. Deletions cut 4 bases from V and 5 bases from J, with 8 bases between. Germline assignment: CDR1 MNHEY and CDR2 SMNVEV (reference sequence). The CDR3 DNA is TGTGCCAGCAGTTCAATCGGAACTGAAGCTTTCTTT. This translates into CASSSIGTEAFF.

The V gene is TRBV11-2, the J gene TRBJ2-5; 8 nucleotides agree with TRBD1. The CDR3 runs 14 residues. V lost 5 bases and J lost 4; bases outside the gene matches: 6. Germline V gene lookup returns CDR1 SGHAT and CDR2 FQNNGV. The CDR3 coding sequence is TGTGCCAGCAGCCTCCGGACAGGGCCAGAGACCCAGTACTTC. It yields the protein CASSLRTGPETQYF.

The V gene is TRBV7-9, the J gene TRBJ1-1; maybe TRBD1 (5 bases). Trimming stripped 8 bases from V and 12 bases from J, with 19 bases between. This CDR3 has 12 residues. Germline lookup yields CDR1 SEHNR and CDR2 FQNEAQ (reference sequence). CDR3 sequence reads: CASGAWTNGTFF. CDR3 coding DNA: TGTGCCAGCGGGGCCTGGACCAACGGGACTTTCTTT.

The V gene is TRBV29-1, the J gene TRBJ1-3, with a possible D match to TRBD1 (5 bases). The germline gives CDR1 SQVTM, CDR2 ANQGSEA. Trimming shortened V by 0 bases and J by 0 bases, and 9 bases separated the two germline ends. The length of the CDR3 is 15 residues. As DNA, the CDR3 is TGCAGCGTTGAAGATCACAGGAGCTCTGGAAACACCATATATTTT. Amino acid sequence: CSVEDHRSSGNTIYF.

This chain joins TRBV27 and TRBJ1-2; 9 bases match TRBD1. J was trimmed by 7 bases and V by 3 bases; bases with no gene match: 6. This CDR3 is 14 amino acids long. Germline CDR1 and CDR2: MNHEY and SMNVEV (reference sequence). The CDR3 DNA reads as TGTGCCAGCAGTTTCTCACAGGGGGCGCCTGGCTACACCTTC. It translates to CASSFSQGAPGYTF.

This clonotype was observed at least ten times. The chain couples TRBV12-3 or TRBV12-4 to TRBJ2-5; 8 positions match TRBD1. V lost 5 bases and J lost 13; bases outside the gene matches: 18. The CDR3 covers 15 residues. Here the CDR3 reads CASSPRTGLIPFLYF. In DNA form, the CDR3 reads TGTGCCAGCAGTCCCCGGACAGGGTTGATCCCGTTTTTGTACTTC.

This clonotype came up many times. The chain combines TRBV12-3 or TRBV12-4 with TRBJ1-4, with D maybe TRBD1 (5 bases). The CDR3 runs to 16 residues. Trimming took off 5 bases at V and 4 bases at J, with 17 bases between the two ends. The CDR3 sequence: CASSETKQAYNEKLFF. The CDR3 nucleotides read TGTGCCAGCAGTGAAACCAAACAGGCCTATAATGAAAAACTGTTTTTT.

This clonotype has a count of ten or more. V is TRBV11-2 and J is TRBJ1-5; D gene uncertain. Trimming removed 1 base at V and 3 bases at J, with 10 bases between. Germline V gene lookup returns CDR1 SGHAT and CDR2 FQNNGV. The CDR3 spans 15 residues. This CDR3 reads CASSLGRQVNQPQHF. In DNA, the CDR3 is TGTGCCAGCAGCTTAGGGCGTCAGGTCAATCAGCCCCAGCATTTT.

Turning to this clonotype: One base away lies a much larger clone, so this may be a sequencing read error. The rearrangement uses TRBV5-1 and TRBJ2-7, with 9 nucleotides matching TRBD1. From germline, CDR1 is SGHRS and CDR2 YFSETQ. CDR3 length: 14 amino acids. The CDR3, as DNA: TGTGCCAGCAGGTCACCGGGACAGGGCTACGAGCAGTACTTC. This translates into CASRSPGQGYEQYF.

In its sample, this clonotype was seen many times. The CDR3 here is CASSLSGTVYGYTF. The CDR3 nucleotides are TGTGCCAGCAGTTTATCGGGGACAGTCTATGGCTACACCTTC. The V call is TRBV27, the J call TRBJ1-2; 7 nucleotides align to TRBD1. Unmatched junction bases numbered 2, after V lost 0 bases and J lost 4 bases. The CDR3 covers 14 residues. CDR1 is MNHEY and CDR2 is SMNVEV in the germline V gene (reference sequence).